This T cell receptor (beta chain) is drawn from a study of cytomegalovirus exposure and HLA in healthy donors. For the study at large: Among the approximately 400 genotyped donors, 65% to 90% were placed in the Caucasian-associated ancestry cluster. Study-wide findings and caveats: Confirmation in vitro established that three CMV-associated chains were specific for CMV antigens. Association of a missense DCLRE1C variant with TCR beta V- and J-gene trimming was reported in a later analysis. The authors considered a cluster of highly shared sequence variants likely to be a sequencing artifact.

Notes on this clone: Antigen unknown.

This PCR relied on a set of 60 Vbeta primers and 13 Jbeta primers. Here immunoSEQ multiplex PCR was the method, and the copy in TCRdb shows in-frame clones only, minus some. The profile covers 150,000 to 200,000 clones, with 85% appearing a single time and roughly 2.2% taken by the ten largest. CDR1 is SGHTA and CDR2 is FQGNSA in the germline V gene. CDR3 length: 15 residues. The trim removed 5 bases at V and 4 bases at J, leaving 8 bases unmatched. This chain links TRBV7-2 with TRBJ2-1, with TRBD1 identical over 7 bases. This receptor was identified in a man aged 18-30 years in good health and CMV-seropositive. Sequencing was performed on PBMCs. CDR3 sequence (DNA): TGTGCCAGCAGCCCCCAGACAGGGTCTTACAATGAGCAGTTCTTC. This encodes CASSPQTGSYNEQFF.